Shown below are 29 T cell receptor beta chains from a single sample sequenced in a study of T cell responses to AZD1222 COVID-19 vaccine. The protocol was immunoSEQ multiplex PCR, while the TCRdb copy is restricted to in-frame clones and leaves out a portion. This table has 84,000 or so clones, roughly nine tenths appearing once. Material: peripheral blood, obtained on day 0 of AZD1222 vaccination. These receptors all stem from an adult in good health.

This clone was observed a single time. The chain carries TRBV19 and TRBJ2-1, with 7 bases lining up with TRBD2. The germline V gene encodes CDR1 LNHDA and CDR2 SQIVND (reference sequence). J was trimmed by 6 bases and V by 4 bases; bases with no gene match: 3. The CDR3 length is 13 residues. The DNA for the CDR3 is TGTGCCAGTAGTACAAGACTAGCCAATGAGCAGTTCTTC. Translated, it gives CASSTRLANEQFF.

This clone was observed a single time. J is TRBJ1-2 and V is TRBV5-6; 8 bases match TRBD1. The CDR3 contains 14 residues. V was clipped by 2 bases and J by 3 bases; unmatched bases: 3. From germline, CDR1 is SGHDT and CDR2 YYEEEE. Written as DNA, the CDR3 is TGTGCCAGCAGCTTTCCGGGACAGGACTATGGCTACACCTTC. Translation gives CASSFPGQDYGYTF.

The J gene is TRBJ1-5, the V gene TRBV6-4; the match to TRBD1 covers 10 bases. This CDR3 is built from 14 residues. Germline lookup yields CDR1 MRHNA and CDR2 SNTAGT. Losses at the gene ends were 10 bases for V and 3 bases for J; bases not matched to a gene: 6. The CDR3 region has the DNA TGTGCCACCACGGACAGGGGGGTCAATCAGCCCCAGCATTTT. Translation: CATTDRGVNQPQHF.

This clone has a count of ten or more. The rearrangement joins TRBV6-1 to TRBJ2-7, with unresolved D. The germline gives CDR1 MNHNS, CDR2 SASEGT. The CDR3 has 15 amino acids. V was pared by 2 bases and J by 0 bases, with 11 bases between. The CDR3 DNA follows: TGTGCCAGCAGTGAAAGTCTTGGCCTCTCCTACGAGCAGTACTTC. Encoded protein: CASSESLGLSYEQYF.

This clone was seen only once. The rearrangement uses TRBV12-5 and TRBJ2-2; D assignment may be TRBD1 or TRBD2 (5 bases each). The germline V gene has CDR1 LGHNT and CDR2 FRNRAP. Trimming removed 8 bases at V and 6 bases at J, with 10 bases between. This CDR3 spans 12 amino acids. CDR3 in DNA: TGTGCTAGTCGGACGGGACCCGGGGAGCTGTTTTTT. This sequence encodes CASRTGPGELFF. Drawing the rest from reference TRBV12-5 and TRBJ2-2, the complete variable domain is DARVTQTPRHKVTEMGQEVTMRCQPILGHNTVFWYRQTMMQGLELLAYFRNRAPLDDSGMPKDRFSAEMPDATLATLKIQPSEPRDSAVYFCASRTGPGELFFGEGSRLTVL.

CDR3 nucleotides: TGTGCCAGCAGTTACTATGGGAGTTCGAGCACTGAAGCTTTCTTT. This codes for CASSYYGSSSTEAFF. The chain employs TRBV6-5 and TRBJ1-1; D gene ambiguous. V lost 1 base to trimming and J lost 4 bases, with 13 bases between them. Germline V gene data show CDR1 as MNHEY and CDR2 as SVGAGI. The CDR3 length is 15 residues.

This rearrangement joins TRBV29-1 to TRBJ2-3; D is ambiguous. Germline assignment: CDR1 SQVTM and CDR2 ANQGSEA. The CDR3 covers 14 residues. V dropped 5 bases and J dropped 0 bases, with 12 bases sitting between them. For the CDR3, the DNA is TGCAGCGTTCGGGCAGCGACTAGCACAGATACGCAGTATTTT. It codes for CSVRAATSTDTQYF.

The rearrangement uses TRBV10-3 and TRBJ1-5; D ambiguous. The CDR3 consists of 14 residues. V lost 9 bases, J lost 6 bases, and 18 bases lay in between. CDR1 and CDR2 from the germline V gene are ENHRY and SYGVKD. CDR3 nucleotides: TGTGCCATTTGGTCCGGTAGCCCGGGTCAGCCCCAGCATTTT. It codes for CAIWSGSPGQPQHF.

The rearrangement uses TRBV14 and TRBJ1-1; possible D gene TRBD1, 6 bases. Looked up from germline, CDR1 is SGHDN and CDR2 is FVKESK. The CDR3 has 16 amino acids. Trimming stripped 3 bases from V and 0 bases from J, with 14 bases between. CDR3 bases: TGTGCCAGCAGCCAGCCCCCTGGACAGTTGAACACTGAAGCTTTCTTT. This gives the protein CASSQPPGQLNTEAFF.

The chain uses TRBV12-3 or TRBV12-4 and TRBJ1-5; D remains unclear. The CDR3 is 13 residues long. V lost 3 bases to trimming and J lost 4 bases, with 7 bases between them. The CDR3 spells CASSFGENQPQHF. CDR3 nucleotide sequence: TGTGCCAGCAGTTTTGGGGAAAATCAGCCCCAGCATTTT.

J is TRBJ2-7 and V is TRBV5-1; 7 bases match TRBD1. V lost 4 bases to trimming and J lost 0 bases; unmatched junction nucleotides: 10. The germline gives CDR1 SGHRS, CDR2 YFSETQ. The CDR3 is 16 amino acids. The CDR3 spells CASSIGGQGVSYEQYF. The CDR3 DNA reads as TGCGCCAGCAGCATTGGGGGTCAGGGGGTCTCCTACGAGCAGTACTTC. Using reference TRBV5-1 and TRBJ2-7 for the parts outside the CDR3, the full variable domain is KAGVTQTPRYLIKTRGQQVTLSCSPISGHRSVSWYQQTPGQGLQFLFEYFSETQRNKGNFPGRFSGRQFSNSRSEMNVSTLELGDSALYLCASSIGGQGVSYEQYFGPGTRLTVT.

This clone showed up just a few times. The rearrangement uses TRBV5-4 and TRBJ1-2, with 8 bases identical to TRBD1. The CDR3 is 18 residues long. Unmatched junction bases numbered 19, after V lost 5 bases and J lost 4 bases. Germline lookup yields CDR1 SGHNT and CDR2 YYREEE (reference sequence). Written as DNA, the CDR3 is TGTGCCAGCAGGAGGCTAGGACAGGGACTAGAGGGTATCTATGGCTACACCTTC. Amino acid sequence: CASRRLGQGLEGIYGYTF.

The chain combines TRBV5-8 with TRBJ2-1, with 9 bases fitting TRBD1. CDR1 and CDR2 from the germline V gene are SGHTS and YDEGEE. The CDR3 covers 14 residues. V lost 6 bases, J lost 5 bases, and 6 bases stayed unmatched. CDR3 nucleotide sequence: TGTGCCAGCAACCCGGGACAGGGCCACAATGAGCAGTTCTTC. Amino acid sequence: CASNPGQGHNEQFF.

The chain couples TRBV15 to TRBJ1-5, with unresolved D. The CDR3 sequence is 14 residues long. Germline CDR1 reads LNHNV; CDR2 reads YYDKDF (reference sequence). V gave up 4 bases and J gave up 3 bases, with 10 bases separating them. The CDR3 loop is CATSTGLSNQPQHF. As DNA, the CDR3 is TGTGCCACCAGCACCGGACTGTCCAATCAGCCCCAGCATTTT.

The CDR3 reads CASSPQRSGPHETQYF. CDR3 bases: TGTGCCAGCTCACCACAAAGATCAGGCCCCCATGAGACCCAGTACTTC. This chain uses TRBV18 with TRBJ2-5; D remains ambiguous. Trimming shortened V by 1 base and J by 5 bases, and 17 bases separated the two germline ends. In germline, CDR1 is KGHSH, CDR2 LQKENI. This CDR3 region has 16 residues.

The chain recombines TRBV19 with TRBJ2-6; 8 bases line up with TRBD1. The CDR3 runs 17 residues. Germline V gene lookup returns CDR1 LNHDA and CDR2 SQIVND (reference sequence). V lost 7 bases, J lost 1 base, and 9 bases stayed unmatched. CDR3 region: CASTPATGGSGANVLTF. In DNA form, the CDR3 reads TGTGCCAGTACTCCCGCAACAGGGGGGTCTGGGGCCAACGTCCTGACTTTC.

The rearrangement uses TRBV7-9 and TRBJ1-1; TRBD1 aligns across 7 bases. With V trimmed by 6 bases and J by 3 bases, 4 bases remained unmatched. In germline, CDR1 is SEHNR, CDR2 FQNEAQ (reference sequence). This CDR3 region has 13 residues. The CDR3 nucleotides are TGTGCCAGCAGGTATCAGGGGGACACTGAAGCTTTCTTT. Translation: CASRYQGDTEAFF. Full variable domain (remainder filled in from reference TRBV7-9 and TRBJ1-1): DTGVSQNPRHKITKRGQNVTFRCDPISEHNRLYWYRQTLGQGPEFLTYFQNEAQLEKSRLLSDRFSAERPKGSFSTLEIQRTEQGDSAMYLCASRYQGDTEAFFGQGTRLTVV.

The chain links TRBV6-1 to TRBJ1-5; D ambiguous. Germline V CDR1 and CDR2: MNHNS, SASEGT. V was shortened by 3 bases and J by 0 bases, with 3 bases between the two germline ends. CDR3 length equals 13 residues. CDR3 sequence (DNA): TGTGCCAGCAGTGATCCTAGCAATCAGCCCCAGCATTTT. Residues: CASSDPSNQPQHF.

The V and J genes are TRBV10-1 and TRBJ2-3; D gene uncertain. Trimming took off 1 base at V and 2 bases at J, with 7 bases between the two ends. The CDR3 totals 14 residues. Germline assignment: CDR1 WNHNN and CDR2 SYGVQD (reference sequence). The DNA of the CDR3 is TGCGCCAGCAGTGAGTGGGGTTCCACAGATACGCAGTATTTT. Translation gives CASSEWGSTDTQYF.

The V call is TRBV30, the J call TRBJ1-2; D gene uncertain. The germline gives CDR1 GTSNPN, CDR2 SVGIG (reference sequence). CDR3 size: 13 residues. Trimming removed 4 bases at V and 2 bases at J, with 11 bases between. CDR3 region: CAWTAYGNYGYTF. The CDR3 nucleotides read TGTGCCTGGACCGCCTACGGGAACTATGGCTACACCTTC.

V and J are TRBV5-5 and TRBJ1-5, with 8 positions matching TRBD1. The CDR3 has 13 amino acids. Germline V gives CDR1 SGHKS, CDR2 YYEKEE (reference sequence). Trimming removed 4 bases from V and 6 bases from J; junction bases left unmatched: 3. CDR3 DNA: TGTGCCAGCAGCCCCGACAGGGGTCAGCCCCAGCATTTT. This sequence encodes CASSPDRGQPQHF.

The rearrangement joins TRBV4-1 to TRBJ1-1; TRBD1 aligns across 9 bases. Germline lookup yields CDR1 MGHRA and CDR2 YSYEKL. J gave up 0 bases and V 4 bases, and 6 bases lay outside the gene matches. This CDR3 is 16 amino acids long. This CDR3 is CASSPTQGALNTEAFF. CDR3 coding DNA: TGCGCCAGCAGCCCTACACAGGGGGCTTTGAACACTGAAGCTTTCTTT.

There are a few counts of this clone. The chain recombines TRBV6-2 or TRBV6-3 with TRBJ2-1, with D tentatively TRBD1 or TRBD2 (6 bases each). In germline, CDR1 is MNHEY, CDR2 SVGEGT. The V gene lost 2 bases and the J gene lost 2 bases, with 10 bases spanning the gap. The CDR3 has 15 residues. The CDR3 coding sequence is TGTGCCAGCAGTTACGAGGGGGGCCCCTACAATGAGCAGTTCTTC. Its translation: CASSYEGGPYNEQFF.

The J gene is TRBJ2-5, the V gene TRBV2, with 8 bases that match TRBD1. In germline, CDR1 is SNHLY, CDR2 FYNNEI. V shed 5 bases and J 4 bases; nucleotides not matched to a gene: 9. This CDR3 contains 15 residues. The CDR3 sequence: CASSTRQGSGETQYF. CDR3 DNA: TGTGCCAGCAGTACAAGACAGGGGAGTGGAGAGACCCAGTACTTC.

J is TRBJ2-7 and V is TRBV9; TRBD1 agrees at 8 bases. The CDR3 is made up of 14 amino acids. The germline gives CDR1 SGDLS, CDR2 YYNGEE. Unmatched junction bases numbered 7, after V lost 4 bases and J lost 4 bases. The DNA for the CDR3 is TGTGCCAGCAGCTCGACAGGGGATACTTACGAGCAGTACTTC. Amino acid sequence: CASSSTGDTYEQYF.

The rearrangement uses TRBV27 and TRBJ1-3; 7 positions match TRBD1. Germline CDR1 MNHEY, CDR2 SMNVEV (reference sequence). The CDR3 runs to 13 residues. The J segment lost 2 bases and the V segment lost 6 bases, leaving 1 base of the junction unmatched. This CDR3 reads CASRGGTGNTIYF. The CDR3 DNA follows: TGTGCCAGCAGAGGGGGCACTGGAAACACCATATATTTT.

The V gene is TRBV7-9, the J gene TRBJ2-1, with D hard to call. The germline V and J ends were trimmed by 5 bases and 6 bases, with 8 bases remaining between them. This CDR3 has 12 residues. Germline V gives CDR1 SEHNR, CDR2 FQNEAQ (reference sequence). CDR3 sequence: CASSPFVNEQFF. Written as DNA, the CDR3 is TGTGCCAGCAGCCCATTCGTCAATGAGCAGTTCTTC.

The rearrangement joins TRBV7-2 to TRBJ2-1; 7 bases line up with TRBD2. Germline V CDR1 and CDR2: SGHTA, FQGNSA. Unmatched junction bases numbered 8, after V lost 2 bases and J lost 7 bases. CDR3 length equals 15 residues. The CDR3 DNA reads as TGTGCCAGCAGCTTATCGCCCGGGAGGAGTAATGAGCAGTTCTTC. Residues: CASSLSPGRSNEQFF.

This chain connects TRBV19 to TRBJ2-2; 7 bases match TRBD1. The junction had 6 bases not matched to a gene; V was cut back by 7 bases and J by 1 base. The CDR3 totals 15 residues. Germline CDR1 is LNHDA and CDR2 is SQIVND (reference sequence). The chain's CDR3 is CASIATGLNTGELFF. The CDR3 nucleotides read TGTGCCAGTATCGCGACAGGGTTGAACACCGGGGAGCTGTTTTTT.